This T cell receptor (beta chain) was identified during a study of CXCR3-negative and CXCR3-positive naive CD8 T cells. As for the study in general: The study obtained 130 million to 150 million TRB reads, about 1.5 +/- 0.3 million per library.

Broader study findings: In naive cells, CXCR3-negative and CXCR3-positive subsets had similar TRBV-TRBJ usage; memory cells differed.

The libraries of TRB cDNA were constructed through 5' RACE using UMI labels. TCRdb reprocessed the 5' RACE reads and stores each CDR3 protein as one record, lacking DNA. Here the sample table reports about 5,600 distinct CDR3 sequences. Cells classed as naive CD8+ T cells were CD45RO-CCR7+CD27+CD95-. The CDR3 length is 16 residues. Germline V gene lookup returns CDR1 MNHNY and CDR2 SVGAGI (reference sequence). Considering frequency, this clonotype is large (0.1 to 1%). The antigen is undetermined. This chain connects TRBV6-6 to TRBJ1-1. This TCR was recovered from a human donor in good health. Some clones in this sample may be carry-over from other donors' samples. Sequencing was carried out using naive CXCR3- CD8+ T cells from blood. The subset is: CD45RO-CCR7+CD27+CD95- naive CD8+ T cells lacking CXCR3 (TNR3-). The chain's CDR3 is CASSYSNAGEDTEAFF.